This T cell receptor beta chain came from a study of cytomegalovirus exposure and HLA in healthy donors. As for this clone: Its target is unknown.

The PCR used 60 Vbeta and 13 Jbeta primers. The protocol was immunoSEQ multiplex PCR, while the TCRdb copy is restricted to in-frame clones and leaves out a portion. Found here are under 200,000 clones, 77% of them singletons; the top ten hold around 2.5%. The study, taken as a whole, reports: The study designated 150 to 200 TCR beta chains cytomegalovirus-associated. With further analysis later on, most CMV-associated TCR beta chains appeared HLA-restricted.

V was clipped by 5 bases and J by 4 bases; unmatched bases: 8. The CDR3 is made up of 14 amino acids. CDR1 is MNHNY and CDR2 is SVGAGI in the germline V gene (reference sequence). The chain employs TRBV6-6 and TRBJ2-7, with 7 bases identical to TRBD2. The TCR sequence derives from a woman aged 40-49 years in good health and CMV-seropositive. Sequenced: PBMCs. CDR3 loop: CASSPGTNLYEQYF. CDR3 nucleotide sequence: TGTGCCAGCAGTCCCGGGACTAACCTTTACGAGCAGTACTTC.